This T cell receptor (beta chain) was sequenced in a study of vaccination and CD4 T cells after COVID-19. Study-wide results and caveats: Convalescent patients had 304 of 307 vaccine-specific clones showing spike mono-reactivity. Counts of SARS-CoV-2-reactive clonotypes had a median that went from around 20 to 38, a nonsignificant change.

The V and J ends lost 5 bases and 2 bases respectively, with 12 bases between them. The germline CDR1 and CDR2 sequences are LNHNV and YYDKDF (reference sequence). The CDR3 runs to 14 residues. Cultured CD4+ T-cell DNA underwent Oncomine TCR Beta short-read sequencing. MiXCR was run by TCRdb on the PCR reads, yielding one entry per CDR3 protein. This table has some 21,000 distinct CDR3 sequences, 46% appearing once. On this clonotype itself: Its antigen is unknown.

The time point is: late sampling 161 to 241 days after vaccination in a few convalescent patients. Treatment reported: approximately 11-day PBMC culture with coronavirus spike peptide pools or control peptides (ViraFEST assay). Both day 3 and day 7 involved replacing half of the medium with fresh IL-2 medium. A negative selection step was used to isolate CD4+ T cells once culture had run for 10 to 11 days. Sample: CD4+ T cells from blood, cultured in vitro, taken about 7 months after SARS-CoV-2 vaccination. This chain uses TRBV15 with TRBJ1-2; D is unclear. The receptor was isolated from a human donor who had recovered from COVID-19. The chain's CDR3 is CATSPEVYNYGYTF. CDR3 nucleotide sequence: TGTGCCACCAGCCCGGAGGTGTACAACTATGGCTACACCTTC. Drawing the rest from reference TRBV15 and TRBJ1-2, the complete variable domain is DAMVIQNPRYQVTQFGKPVTLSCSQTLNHNVMYWYQQKSSQAPKLLFHYYDKDFNNEADTPDNFQSRRPNTSFCFLDIRSPGLGDTAMYLCATSPEVYNYGYTFGSGTRLTVV.